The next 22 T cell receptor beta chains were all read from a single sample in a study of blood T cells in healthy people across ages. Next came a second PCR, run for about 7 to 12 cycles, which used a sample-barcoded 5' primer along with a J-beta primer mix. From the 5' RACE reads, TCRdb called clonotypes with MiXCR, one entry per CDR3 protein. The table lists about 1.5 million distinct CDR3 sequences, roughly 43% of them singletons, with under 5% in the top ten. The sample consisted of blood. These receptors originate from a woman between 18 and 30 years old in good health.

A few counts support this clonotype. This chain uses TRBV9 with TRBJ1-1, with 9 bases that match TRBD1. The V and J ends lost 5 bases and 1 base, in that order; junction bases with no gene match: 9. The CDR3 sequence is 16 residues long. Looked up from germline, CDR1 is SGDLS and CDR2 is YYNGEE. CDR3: CASSLRQGGTNTEAFF. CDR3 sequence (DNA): TGTGCCAGCAGTCTTCGACAGGGGGGAACGAACACTGAAGCTTTCTTT.

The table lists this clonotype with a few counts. CDR3 DNA: TGTGCCAGCAGCGTAGGGGACAGCCACTACGAGCAGTACTTC. This sequence encodes CASSVGDSHYEQYF. This chain links TRBV9 with TRBJ2-7; TRBD1 matches at 7 bases. Germline V gene data show CDR1 as SGDLS and CDR2 as YYNGEE. This CDR3 spans 14 amino acids. J lost 3 bases, V lost 0 bases, and 3 bases had no gene match.

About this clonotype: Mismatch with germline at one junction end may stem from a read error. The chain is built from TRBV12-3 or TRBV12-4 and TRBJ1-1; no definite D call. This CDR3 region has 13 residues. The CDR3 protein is CVSSERLATEAFF. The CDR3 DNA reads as TGTGTCAGCAGTGAGCGACTAGCCACTGAAGCTTTCTTT.

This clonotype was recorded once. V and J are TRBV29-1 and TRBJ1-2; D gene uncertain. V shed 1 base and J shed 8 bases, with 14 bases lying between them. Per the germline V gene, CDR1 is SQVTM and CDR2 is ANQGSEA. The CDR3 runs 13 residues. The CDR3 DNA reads TGCAGCGTTGAAGGTGGACGGAGCGGCGGCTACACCTTC. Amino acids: CSVEGGRSGGYTF.

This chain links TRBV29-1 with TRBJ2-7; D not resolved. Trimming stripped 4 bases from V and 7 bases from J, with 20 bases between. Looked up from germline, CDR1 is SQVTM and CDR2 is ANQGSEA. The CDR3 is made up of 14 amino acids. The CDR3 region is CSVVIQRERNEQYF. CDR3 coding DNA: TGCAGCGTTGTAATCCAGCGCGAACGCAATGAGCAGTACTTC.

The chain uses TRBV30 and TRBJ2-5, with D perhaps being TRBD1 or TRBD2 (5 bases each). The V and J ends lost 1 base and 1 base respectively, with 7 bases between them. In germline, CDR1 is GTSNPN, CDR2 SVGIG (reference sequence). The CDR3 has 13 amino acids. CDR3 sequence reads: CAWSGGIQETQYF. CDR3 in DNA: TGTGCCTGGAGTGGGGGGATCCAAGAGACCCAGTACTTC.

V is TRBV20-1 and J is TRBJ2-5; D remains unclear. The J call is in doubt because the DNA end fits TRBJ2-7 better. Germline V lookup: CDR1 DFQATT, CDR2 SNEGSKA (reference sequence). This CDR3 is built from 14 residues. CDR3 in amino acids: CSAREPGPTYEQYF. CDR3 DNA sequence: TGCAGTGCTAGAGAGCCAGGTCCAACCTACGAGCAGTACTTC.

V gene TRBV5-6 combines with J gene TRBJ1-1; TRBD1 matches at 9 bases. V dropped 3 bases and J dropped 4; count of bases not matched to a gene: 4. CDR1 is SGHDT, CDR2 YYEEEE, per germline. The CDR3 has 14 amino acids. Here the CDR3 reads CASSWDRVSTEAFF. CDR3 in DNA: TGTGCCAGCAGCTGGGACAGGGTCAGCACTGAAGCTTTCTTT.

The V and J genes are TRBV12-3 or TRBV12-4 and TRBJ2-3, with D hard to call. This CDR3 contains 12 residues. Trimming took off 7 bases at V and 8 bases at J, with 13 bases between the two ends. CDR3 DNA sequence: TGTGCCAGCACCTTGGGTCCGGGTACGCAGTATTTT. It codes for CASTLGPGTQYF.

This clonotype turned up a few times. CDR3 nucleotide sequence: TGTGCCAGCAGTCTTCGACGGGAAACTGAAGCTTTCTTT. Translated: CASSLRRETEAFF. The J gene is TRBJ1-1, the V gene TRBV12-3 or TRBV12-4; D not resolved. The germline V and J ends were trimmed by 5 bases and 5 bases, with 12 bases remaining between them. This CDR3 has 13 residues.

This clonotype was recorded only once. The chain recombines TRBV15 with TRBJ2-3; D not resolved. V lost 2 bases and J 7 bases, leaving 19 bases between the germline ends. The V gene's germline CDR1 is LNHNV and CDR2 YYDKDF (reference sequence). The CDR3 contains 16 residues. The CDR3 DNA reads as TGTGCCACCAGCAGAATCCGGGCCCCTAAAGCAAATACGCAGTATTTT. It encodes CATSRIRAPKANTQYF.

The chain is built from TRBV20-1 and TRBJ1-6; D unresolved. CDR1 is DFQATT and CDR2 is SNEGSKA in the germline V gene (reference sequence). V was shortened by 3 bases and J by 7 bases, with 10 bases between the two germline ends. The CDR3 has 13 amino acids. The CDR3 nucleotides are TGCAGTGCTAGGGAGTACGGAAATTCACCCCTCCACTTT. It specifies CSAREYGNSPLHF.

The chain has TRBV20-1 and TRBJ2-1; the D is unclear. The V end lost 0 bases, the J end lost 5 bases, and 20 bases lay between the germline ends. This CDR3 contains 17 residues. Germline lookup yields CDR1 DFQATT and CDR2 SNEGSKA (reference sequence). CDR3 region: CSAREEPYVRGHNEQFF. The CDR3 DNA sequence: TGCAGTGCTAGAGAGGAACCCTATGTCCGTGGGCACAATGAGCAGTTCTTC.

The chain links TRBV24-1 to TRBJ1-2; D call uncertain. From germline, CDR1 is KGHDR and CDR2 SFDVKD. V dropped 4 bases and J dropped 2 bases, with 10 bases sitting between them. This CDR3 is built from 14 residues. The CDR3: CATSEGKGNYGYTF. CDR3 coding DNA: TGTGCCACCAGTGAGGGAAAAGGGAACTATGGCTACACCTTC.

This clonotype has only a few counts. Here the CDR3 reads CASRSSGGATDTQYF. For the CDR3, the DNA is TGTGCCAGCAGGTCGAGCGGGGGGGCAACAGATACGCAGTATTTT. The chain recombines TRBV11-2 with TRBJ2-3, with 10 bases matching TRBD2. Losses at the gene ends were 6 bases for V and 3 bases for J; bases not matched to a gene: 6. In germline, CDR1 is SGHAT, CDR2 FQNNGV. The CDR3 is made up of 15 amino acids.

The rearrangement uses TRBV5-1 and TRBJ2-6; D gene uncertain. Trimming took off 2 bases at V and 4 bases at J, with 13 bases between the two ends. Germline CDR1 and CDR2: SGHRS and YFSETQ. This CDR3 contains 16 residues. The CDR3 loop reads CASSFYSEYGANVLTF. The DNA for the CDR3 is TGCGCCAGCAGCTTTTACTCGGAGTACGGGGCCAACGTCCTGACTTTC.

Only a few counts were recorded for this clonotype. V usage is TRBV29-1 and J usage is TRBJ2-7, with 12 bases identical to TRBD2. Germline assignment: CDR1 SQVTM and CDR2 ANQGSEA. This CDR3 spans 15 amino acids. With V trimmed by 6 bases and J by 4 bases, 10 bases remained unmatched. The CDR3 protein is CSVELAGGRSYEQYF. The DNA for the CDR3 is TGCAGCGTGGAACTAGCGGGAGGAAGGTCTTACGAGCAGTACTTC.

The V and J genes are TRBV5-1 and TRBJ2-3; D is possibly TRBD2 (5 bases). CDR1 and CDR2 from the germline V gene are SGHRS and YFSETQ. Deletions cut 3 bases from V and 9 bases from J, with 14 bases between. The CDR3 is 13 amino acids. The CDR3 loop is CASSWGDQDTQYF. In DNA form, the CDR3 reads TGCGCCAGCAGCTGGGGAGACCAAGACACGCAGTATTTT.

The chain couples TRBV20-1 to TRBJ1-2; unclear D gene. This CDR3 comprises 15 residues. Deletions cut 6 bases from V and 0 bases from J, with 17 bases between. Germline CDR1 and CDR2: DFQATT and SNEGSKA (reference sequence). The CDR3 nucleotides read TGCAGTGCCGGACGCGGAGCAGCCCCTAACTATGGCTACACCTTC. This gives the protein CSAGRGAAPNYGYTF.

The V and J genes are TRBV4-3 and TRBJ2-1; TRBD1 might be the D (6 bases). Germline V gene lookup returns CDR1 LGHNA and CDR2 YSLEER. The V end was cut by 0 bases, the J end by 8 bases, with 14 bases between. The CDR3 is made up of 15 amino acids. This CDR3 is CASSQDPQGLDEQFF. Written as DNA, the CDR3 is TGCGCCAGCAGCCAAGATCCACAGGGTCTGGATGAGCAGTTCTTC.

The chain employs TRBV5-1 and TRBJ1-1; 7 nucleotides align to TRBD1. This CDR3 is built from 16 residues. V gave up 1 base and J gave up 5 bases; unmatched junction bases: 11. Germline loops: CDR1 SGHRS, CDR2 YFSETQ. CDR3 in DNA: TGCGCCAGCAGCTTGAGACCGGGACAGAGGGAAACTGAAGCTTTCTTT. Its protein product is CASSLRPGQRETEAFF.

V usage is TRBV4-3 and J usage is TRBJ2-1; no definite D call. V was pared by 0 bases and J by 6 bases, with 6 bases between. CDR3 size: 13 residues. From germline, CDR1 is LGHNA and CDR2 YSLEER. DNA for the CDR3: TGCGCCAGCAGCCAAGATAACCTCAATGAGCAGTTCTTC. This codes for CASSQDNLNEQFF.